Described below is a single T cell receptor (beta chain) sequence and its context. This sample is part of a study of sequential checkpoint blockade in melanoma. The wider study: Both treatment sequences were followed by maintenance nivolumab.

The treatment denotes: randomized to nivolumab then ipilimumab (arm A) or the reverse (arm B). None of the patients previously received DNA-damaging chemotherapy. Live CD3+CD8+ CD19− CD56− cells were sorted from PBMCs. Assay: immunoSEQ multiplex PCR; the TCRdb copy retains only in-frame clones and omits some. The data contain roughly 10,000 clones, 50% to 65% of them singletons. The germline gives CDR1 LNHNV, CDR2 YYDKDF (reference sequence). This CDR3 spans 16 amino acids. Trimming shortened V by 0 bases and J by 0 bases, and 10 bases separated the two germline ends. The sequence came from a human donor with melanoma. The chain links TRBV15 to TRBJ2-3, with D uncertain. Sequenced here: CD8+ T cells sorted from blood (inferred from file names), sampled from a patient given nivolumab and ipilimumab in sequence. The CDR3 bases are TGTGCCACCAGCAGAGATTTAGCTGTAAGCACAGATACGCAGTATTTT. Residues: CATSRDLAVSTDTQYF.